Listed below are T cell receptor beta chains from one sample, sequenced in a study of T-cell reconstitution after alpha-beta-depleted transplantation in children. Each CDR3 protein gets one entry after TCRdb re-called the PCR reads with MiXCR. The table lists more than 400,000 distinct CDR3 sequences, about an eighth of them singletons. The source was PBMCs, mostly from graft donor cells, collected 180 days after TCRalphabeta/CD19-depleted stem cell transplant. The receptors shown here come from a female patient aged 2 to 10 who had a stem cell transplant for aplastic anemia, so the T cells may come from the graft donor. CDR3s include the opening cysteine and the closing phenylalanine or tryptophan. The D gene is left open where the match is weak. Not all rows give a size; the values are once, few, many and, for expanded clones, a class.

TGTGCCAGCAGTCTGAGCGGGATTAATACCGGGGAGCTGTTTTTT,CASSLSGINTGELFF,few,TRBD2,15,TRBJ2-2,TRBV3-1
TGTGCCAGCAGTTACCTCCCTCCGGGACTAGCGGGAGAATCGGGAGAGCAGTTCTTC,CASSYLPPGLAGESGEQFF,NA,TRBD2,19,TRBJ2-1,TRBV6-2/TRBV6-3
TGTGCCATCAGTCCGAGAAGCTCTGGAAACACCATATATTTT,CAISPRSSGNTIYF,many,NA,14,TRBJ1-3,TRBV10-3
TGCAGTGCTACAATAAGCGGGAGGTCATCCAATGAGCAGTTCTTC,CSATISGRSSNEQFF,NA,TRBD2,15,TRBJ2-1,TRBV20-1
TGTGCCAGCAGTGCGGACAGGGGGCGAACTAGCGGTTCCCCCTACGAGCAGTACTTC,CASSADRGRTSGSPYEQYF,few,TRBD1,19,TRBJ2-7,TRBV27
TGTGCCAGCAGCCCGAGATGGACAGGGGGATATGAAGCTTTCTTT,CASSPRWTGGYEAFF,NA,TRBD1,15,TRBJ1-1,TRBV7-2
TGTGCCAGCAGCAGACAGGGAGCTTTCTTT,CASSRQGAFF,few,TRBD1,10,TRBJ1-1,TRBV28
TGTGCCACCAGTCCCACCCCTGATCTTGATACGCAGTATTTT,CATSPTPDLDTQYF,NA,NA,14,TRBJ2-3,TRBV24-1
TGCGCCAGCAGCTTGACAGAAGTCTACGAGCAGTACTTC,CASSLTEVYEQYF,few,NA,13,TRBJ2-7,TRBV5-1
TGTGCCAGCAGCTCGAATCCGGACAGGGAATTCTTT,CASSSNPDREFF,few,TRBD1,12,TRBJ1-1,TRBV7-2
TGTGCCAGCAGCTTACGGGGCCAGCGTGTTTTCAATGAGCAGTTCTTC,CASSLRGQRVFNEQFF,NA,NA,16,TRBJ2-1,TRBV11-2
TGCGCCAGCTCGGGCGGAGGGACTAGCGGGAGGTGGAATGAGCAGTTCTTC,CASSGGGTSGRWNEQFF,NA,TRBD2,17,TRBJ2-1,TRBV5-1
TGTGCCAGCTCACCATACAATCAGCTCTACTATGGCTACACCTTC,CASSPYNQLYYGYTF,few,NA,15,TRBJ1-2,TRBV18
TGTGCCAGCAGCTCTTTCACCGGGGAGCTGTTTTTT,CASSSFTGELFF,few,NA,12,TRBJ2-2,TRBV7-7
TGCAGCGTTTGGACAGAGTTCGCTGAAGCTTTCTTT,CSVWTEFAEAFF,few,NA,12,TRBJ1-1,TRBV29-1
TGTGCCAGCAGCTTCGGTGGGGCGAACACCGGGGAGCTGTTTTTT,CASSFGGANTGELFF,NA,NA,15,TRBJ2-2,TRBV7-3
TGCAGTGCCACCGGGACCCCTGATTACGAGCAGTACTTC,CSATGTPDYEQYF,few,NA,13,TRBJ2-7,TRBV20-1
TGTGCCAGCAGCTTACTGGGGGACACTGAAGCTTTCTTT,CASSLLGDTEAFF,many,NA,13,TRBJ1-1,TRBV7-2
TGTGCCAGCAGACCAGGGTTGGCTGGAAACACCATATATTTT,CASRPGLAGNTIYF,few,NA,14,TRBJ1-3,TRBV27
TGCAGCGTCGTTAGATTTGGGGAGCTGTTTTTT,CSVVRFGELFF,NA,NA,11,TRBJ2-2,TRBV29-1
TGCGCCAGCAATAAGGACCCCTCAAGGAGTGGAAACACCATATATTTT,CASNKDPSRSGNTIYF,NA,NA,16,TRBJ1-3,TRBV5-1
TGTGCCAGCAGCTTATCGCTCGACAGAGCCAAAAACATTCAGTACTTC,CASSLSLDRAKNIQYF,few,NA,16,TRBJ2-4,TRBV7-2
TGTGCCAGCAGCAGACCGGACAGGGGGCATTCGGGGGAGCTGTTTTTT,CASSRPDRGHSGELFF,NA,TRBD1,16,TRBJ2-2,TRBV7-9
TGCGCCAGCAGCTGGTCCGGAGATACGCAGTATTTT,CASSWSGDTQYF,few,NA,12,TRBJ2-3,TRBV5-1
TGTGCCAGCAGCTTAGGTTCCTTCCGAACGGGAGAGGGTTACGAGCAGTACTTC,CASSLGSFRTGEGYEQYF,NA,NA,18,TRBJ2-7,TRBV11-2
TGTGCCACCAGCAGAGTACCAGCGGGAGTTGCCGAGCAGTACTTC,CATSRVPAGVAEQYF,few,TRBD2,15,TRBJ2-7,TRBV15
TGCAGCGTTGACCGAACTTCCCCTAGCGGAGACACCGGGGAGCTGTTTTTT,CSVDRTSPSGDTGELFF,many,TRBD2,17,TRBJ2-2,TRBV29-1
TGTGCCAGCAGTTCCTGGCAGCTAGAAGCTTTCTTT,CASSSWQLEAFF,few,NA,12,TRBJ1-1,TRBV28
TGCAGTGCTAGTAGAGGGAAAACTCAGCCCCAGCATTTT,CSASRGKTQPQHF,few,NA,13,TRBJ1-5,TRBV20-1
TGTGCCAGCAGTGGCCCAAGGGGCACCGGGGAGCTGTTTTTT,CASSGPRGTGELFF,NA,NA,14,TRBJ2-2,TRBV6-1
TGTGCCAGCAGTCCTCTGGGACTGGGGAGGCGAGCCCAGCATTTT,CASSPLGLGRRAQHF,few,NA,15,TRBJ1-5,TRBV6-2/TRBV6-3
TGTGCCAGCAGCTCGGGTTTTCAGGGCGGGGGGACCTACGAGCAGTACTTC,CASSSGFQGGGTYEQYF,few,TRBD2,17,TRBJ2-7,TRBV7-9
TGTGCCAGCAGCTCGGACAGGGGTGGAGAAAAACTGTTTTTT,CASSSDRGGEKLFF,many,TRBD1,14,TRBJ1-4,TRBV7-2
TGTGCCAGCATCCCAGGGTTTTACTCCACAGATACGCAGTATTTT,CASIPGFYSTDTQYF,NA,NA,15,TRBJ2-3,TRBV28
TGTGCCAGCAGTTACCGACCGGGCGACAGGGTGCCTGGAAACACCATATATTTT,CASSYRPGDRVPGNTIYF,NA,TRBD1,18,TRBJ1-3,TRBV6-5
TGTGCCACCAGCACAAACAGGGGCTATGGCTACACCTTC,CATSTNRGYGYTF,few,TRBD1,13,TRBJ1-2,TRBV15
TGTGCCAGCAGCACGACAGGGAATGAGCAGTTCTTC,CASSTTGNEQFF,few,TRBD1,12,TRBJ2-1,TRBV28
TGTGCCAGCAGCTTAGCGGGACAGTATAATGAAAAACTGTTTTTT,CASSLAGQYNEKLFF,few,TRBD1,15,TRBJ1-4,TRBV7-2
TGTGCCAGCAGCGTACGGCAGAAAACGAACACCGGGGAGCTGTTTTTT,CASSVRQKTNTGELFF,NA,NA,16,TRBJ2-2,TRBV9
TGTGCCAGCAGTCCACAGATTACGGCCCTGGGGTATCAGCCCCAGCATTTT,CASSPQITALGYQPQHF,many,NA,17,TRBJ1-5,TRBV7-8